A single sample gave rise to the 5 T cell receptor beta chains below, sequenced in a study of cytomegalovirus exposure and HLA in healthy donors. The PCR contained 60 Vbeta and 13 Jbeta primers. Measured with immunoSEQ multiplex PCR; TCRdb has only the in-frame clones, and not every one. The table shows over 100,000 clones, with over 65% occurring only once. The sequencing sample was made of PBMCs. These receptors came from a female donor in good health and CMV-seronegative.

The DNA of the CDR3 is TGCGCCAGCAGTGAGTCGAAAAGGGGCCGTCAGTTCTTC. It is translated as CASSESKRGRQFF. This sequence joins TRBV10-1 and TRBJ2-1, with D tentatively TRBD1 (5 bases). The germline V gene encodes CDR1 WNHNN and CDR2 SYGVQD (reference sequence). This CDR3 region has 13 residues. V shed 0 bases and J shed 13 bases, with 13 bases lying between them.

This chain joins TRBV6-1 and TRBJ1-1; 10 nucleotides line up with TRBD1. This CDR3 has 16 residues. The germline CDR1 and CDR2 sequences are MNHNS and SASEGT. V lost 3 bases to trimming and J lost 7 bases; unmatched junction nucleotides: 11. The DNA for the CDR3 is TGTGCCAGCAGTGACATAAGGGGACAGGGGCGGGGTGAAGCTTTCTTT. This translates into CASSDIRGQGRGEAFF.

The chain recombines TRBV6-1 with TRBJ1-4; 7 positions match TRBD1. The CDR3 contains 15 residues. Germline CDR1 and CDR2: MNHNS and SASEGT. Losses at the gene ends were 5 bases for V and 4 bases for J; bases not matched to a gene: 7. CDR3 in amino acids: CASSPTTGLNEKLFF. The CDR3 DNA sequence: TGTGCCAGCAGTCCGACGACAGGGCTTAATGAAAAACTGTTTTTT.

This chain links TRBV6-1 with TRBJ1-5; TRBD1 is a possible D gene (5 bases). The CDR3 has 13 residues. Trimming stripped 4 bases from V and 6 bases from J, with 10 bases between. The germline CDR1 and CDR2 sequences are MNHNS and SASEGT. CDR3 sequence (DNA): TGTGCCAGCAGTGGGGGCTGGGGTCAGCCCCAGCATTTT. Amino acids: CASSGGWGQPQHF.

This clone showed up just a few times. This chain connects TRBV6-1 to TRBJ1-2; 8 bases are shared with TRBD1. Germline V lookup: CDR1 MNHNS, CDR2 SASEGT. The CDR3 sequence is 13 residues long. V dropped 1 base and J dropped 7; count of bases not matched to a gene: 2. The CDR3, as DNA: TGTGCCAGCAGTGAAGTGGACAGGGTTGGCTACACCTTC. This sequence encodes CASSEVDRVGYTF.